The next 5 T cell receptor beta chains were all read from a single sample in a study of blood T cell repertoires in COVID-19 (dated by TCRdb to the early 2020s). Library creation used the immunoSEQ multiplex PCR assay. The clones in this table, taken by TCRdb from immuneACCESS, are in-frame only. Not every clone is retained; where verified, under half of the shortfall comes from an unresolved V gene, and the cause of the rest is unknown. Within this sample are more than 10,000 clones, with nearly 90% of them counted one time only. Approximately 2.5% of the sample belongs to the ten largest clones. Sample: peripheral blood. The receptors come from a human donor in a cohort sampled during active COVID-19.

V and J are TRBV27 and TRBJ1-5; unclear D gene. Looked up from germline, CDR1 is MNHEY and CDR2 is SMNVEV (reference sequence). The CDR3 spans 15 residues. With 2 bases removed from V and 2 bases from J, the gap between germline ends came to 10 bases. The CDR3 DNA reads as TGTGCCAGCAGTTTAGGGAGTATAGGCAATCAGCCCCAGCATTTT. Its translation is CASSLGSIGNQPQHF.

This chain uses TRBV18 with TRBJ2-1; TRBD1 might be the D (6 bases). The CDR3 length is 14 residues. Germline-derived CDR1 and CDR2 are KGHSH and LQKENI. V was pared by 3 bases and J by 8 bases, with 14 bases between. In nucleotides, the CDR3 is TGTGCCAGCTCACCTCAGGGGACCGGGGATGAGCAGTTCTTC. Translated, it gives CASSPQGTGDEQFF.

J is TRBJ1-2 and V is TRBV6-2 or TRBV6-3; 8 nucleotides align to TRBD1. The J segment lost 4 bases and the V segment lost 2 bases, leaving 3 bases of the junction unmatched. This CDR3 has 14 amino acids. Germline V gene data show CDR1 as MNHEY and CDR2 as SVGEGT. The CDR3 region has the DNA TGTGCCAGCAGTTACGGACAGGGCCTCTATGGCTACACCTTC. This translates into CASSYGQGLYGYTF.

This sequence joins TRBV30 and TRBJ1-2; D uncertain. Trimming left V 6 bases short and J 4 bases short, with 15 bases between. The CDR3 covers 13 residues. Germline V gives CDR1 GTSNPN, CDR2 SVGIG (reference sequence). In DNA form, the CDR3 reads TGTGCCTGTGAGTCCGAGGGAAGCTATGGCTACACCTTC. The encoded protein is CACESEGSYGYTF.

The CDR3 sequence: CASSPHTGLYSNQPQHF. The DNA of the CDR3 is TGTGCCAGCAGCCCTCACACTGGACTTTATAGCAATCAGCCCCAGCATTTT. The V call is TRBV3-1 (or the pseudogene TRBV3-2), the J call TRBJ1-5; D ambiguous. Germline CDR1 and CDR2: LGHDT and YNNKEL (reference sequence). This CDR3 comprises 17 residues. V was cut by 4 bases and J by 0 bases, with 16 bases left in between.